The present T cell receptor (beta chain) was sequenced within a study of breast tumors, draining lymph nodes, adjacent tissues. Broader study findings: Tumor and nontumor repertoires were significantly more similar in luminal-like than in basal-like breast cancer. That most tumor T cells come from lymph nodes remained unproven. The data were judged consistent with most tumor T cells coming from lymph node and expanding in tumor. Compared with lymph nodes, tumors were less diverse; compared with nontumor tissue, more.

For this clonotype: Its antigen is unknown.

Each CDR3 protein is one row after TCRdb ran MiXCR on the multiplex PCR reads. The sample yields more than 50,000 distinct CDR3 sequences, 45% to 65% seen once. Germline V CDR1 and CDR2: SGHVS, FQNEAQ. The V end was cut by 3 bases, the J end by 5 bases, with 14 bases between. The length of the CDR3 is 15 residues. This chain uses TRBV7-8 with TRBJ1-5; no firm D call. The sample taken for sequencing was breast tumor tissue. This clonotype was obtained from a female donor with breast cancer. Some clones in this sample may be carry-over from other donors' samples. This CDR3 is CASSFTTGWDQPQHF. In DNA form, the CDR3 reads TGTGCCAGCAGCTTTACGACGGGATGGGATCAGCCCCAGCATTTT.